These 27 T cell receptor beta chains originate from one sample sequenced in a study of ipilimumab plus nivolumab after autologous stem cell transplantation. Data came from immunoSEQ multiplex PCR; TCRdb stores just in-frame clones and leaves some out. Of 84,000 or so clones listed, 83% are singletons. The material sequenced was PBMCs, taken in a trial of ipilimumab plus nivolumab as post-transplant consolidation. The receptor source for this set is a male donor with diffuse large B-cell lymphoma.

The CDR3, as DNA: TGTGCCAGCAGCTTCACCAGACACCTAAACACTGAAGCTTTCTTT. Its translation is CASSFTRHLNTEAFF. The chain uses TRBV7-2 and TRBJ1-1; D is uncertain. The germline V gene has CDR1 SGHTA and CDR2 FQGNSA. The CDR3 length is 15 residues. Trimming left V 3 bases short and J 2 bases short, with 13 bases between. The variable domain in full, with the rest retrieved from reference TRBV7-2 and TRBJ1-1, is GAGVSQSPSNKVTEKGKDVELRCDPISGHTALYWYRQSLGQGLEFLIYFQGNSAPDKSGLPSDRFSAERTGGSVSTLTIQRTQQEDSAVYLCASSFTRHLNTEAFFGQGTRLTVV.

J is TRBJ1-1 and V is TRBV15; possible D gene TRBD1, 5 bases. Trimming removed 2 bases from V and 6 bases from J, with 22 bases in between. Germline CDR1 is LNHNV and CDR2 is YYDKDF (reference sequence). This CDR3 has 17 residues. Written as DNA, the CDR3 is TGTGCCACCAGCAGATCCCGAGATAGGGGAAGGGATTCTGAAGCTTTCTTT. Translated, it gives CATSRSRDRGRDSEAFF.

This clone was seen a single time. This chain's CDR3 is CASSSGGDNNSPLHF. The CDR3 coding sequence is TGTGCCAGCAGCTCCGGTGGCGACAATAATTCACCCCTCCACTTT. The gene calls are TRBV5-4 and TRBJ1-6; D unresolved. V dropped 3 bases and J dropped 5 bases, with 12 bases sitting between them. The germline gives CDR1 SGHNT, CDR2 YYREEE (reference sequence). The CDR3 length is 15 residues.

This sequence joins TRBV7-6 and TRBJ2-2, with D possibly matching TRBD2 (6 bases). The CDR3 runs 14 residues. Looked up from germline, CDR1 is SGHVS and CDR2 is FNYEAQ. The germline V and J ends were trimmed by 5 bases and 6 bases, with 13 bases remaining between them. CDR3 sequence (DNA): TGTGCCAGCAGCCCTCAAGGAGGGTCCGGGGAGCTGTTTTTT. Its translation is CASSPQGGSGELFF.

The chain recombines TRBV7-8 with TRBJ1-2; 7 positions agree with TRBD1. The CDR3 has 14 residues. Germline-derived CDR1 and CDR2 are SGHVS and FQNEAQ. With V trimmed by 5 bases and J by 7 bases, 10 bases remained unmatched. The CDR3 sequence is CASSTDRVQRGYTF. The CDR3 DNA is TGTGCCAGCAGCACCGACAGGGTACAGCGTGGCTACACCTTC.

The chain links TRBV19 to TRBJ1-3; 8 bases are shared with TRBD1. Trimming took 9 bases from V and 1 from J; bases not matched to a gene: 11. Germline V gene sequence: CDR1 LNHDA, CDR2 SQIVND (reference sequence). CDR3 size: 16 residues. CDR3 DNA: TGTGCCAGCAAACCGACAGGGGCGGATTCTGGAAACACCATATATTTT. Translation: CASKPTGADSGNTIYF.

In its sample, this clone was seen a few times. The chain joins TRBV21-1 to TRBJ2-7; TRBD1 is taken as the D call from the table, unchecked against the DNA. TRBV21-1 is a pseudogene segment. There are 14 residues in the CDR3. The CDR3 DNA is TGTGCCAGCAGCAAATTGGTACAGAACTACGAGCAGTACTTC. Protein: CASSKLVQNYEQYF.

The rearrangement links TRBV27 to TRBJ1-1; D ambiguous. Germline V gene lookup returns CDR1 MNHEY and CDR2 SMNVEV (reference sequence). The ends were cut back, 4 bases at V and 1 base at J, with 10 bases in the middle. The CDR3 has 14 residues. The DNA for the CDR3 is TGTGCCAGCAGTTCCCGGACCGCGAACACTGAAGCTTTCTTT. This encodes CASSSRTANTEAFF.

The chain employs TRBV11-2 and TRBJ2-1; TRBD1 matches 7 bases. With 0 bases clipped from V and 6 bases from J, the junction kept 5 bases outside the gene matches. The CDR3 is 15 amino acids. The germline V gene encodes CDR1 SGHAT and CDR2 FQNNGV. CDR3 coding DNA: TGTGCCAGCAGCTTAGATTTGGGACAGTTCAATGAGCAGTTCTTC. It translates to CASSLDLGQFNEQFF. The full variable domain, with the rest looked up from reference TRBV11-2 and TRBJ2-1, is EAGVAQSPRYKIIEKRQSVAFWCNPISGHATLYWYQQILGQGPKLLIQFQNNGVVDDSQLPKDRFSAERLKGVDSTLKIQPAKLEDSAVYLCASSLDLGQFNEQFFGPGTRLTVL.

The rearrangement uses TRBV19 and TRBJ1-2; 8 nucleotides line up with TRBD1. The CDR3 is 17 amino acids. The germline V gene encodes CDR1 LNHDA and CDR2 SQIVND (reference sequence). The trim removed 5 bases at V and 1 base at J, leaving 12 bases unmatched. Written as DNA, the CDR3 is TGTGCCAGTAGTCCGGGACAGGCGATAGGAGTTAACTATGGCTACACCTTC. It specifies CASSPGQAIGVNYGYTF.

The chain links TRBV5-1 to TRBJ1-2; D possibly corresponds to TRBD1 (5 bases). The V and J ends lost 0 bases and 3 bases respectively, with 9 bases between them. The CDR3 is 14 amino acids. CDR1 and CDR2 (germline): SGHRS, YFSETQ. The CDR3 sequence: CASSLAVGDYGYTF. DNA for the CDR3: TGCGCCAGCAGCTTGGCCGTGGGGGACTATGGCTACACCTTC.

The rearrangement uses TRBV5-1 and TRBJ1-2; D possibly corresponds to TRBD1 (6 bases). V lost 5 bases and J lost 3, with 14 bases in between. The CDR3 runs 14 residues. Germline V gives CDR1 SGHRS, CDR2 YFSETQ. CDR3 sequence (DNA): TGCGCCAGCAGTCTGGACAGAACTGACTATGGCTACACCTTC. It is translated as CASSLDRTDYGYTF.

The J gene is TRBJ2-1, the V gene TRBV2, with TRBD2 matching 14 bases. Trimming removed 4 bases from V and 9 bases from J; junction bases left unmatched: 5. Germline CDR1 SNHLY, CDR2 FYNNEI. This CDR3 region has 15 residues. CDR3 coding DNA: TGTGCCAGCAGTGCCGGGGGACTAGCGGGGGCTGAGCAGTTCTTC. Its translation is CASSAGGLAGAEQFF.

This chain joins TRBV7-2 and TRBJ1-1, with D possibly being TRBD1 (6 bases). The CDR3 covers 14 residues. The V end lost 1 base, the J end lost 4 bases, and 10 bases lay between the germline ends. Germline CDR1 and CDR2: SGHTA and FQGNSA. DNA for the CDR3: TGTGCCAGCAGCTTAGTGGTAGGGGGCACTGAAGCTTTCTTT. Translation gives CASSLVVGGTEAFF. Filled out from reference TRBV7-2 and TRBJ1-1, the complete variable domain reads GAGVSQSPSNKVTEKGKDVELRCDPISGHTALYWYRQSLGQGLEFLIYFQGNSAPDKSGLPSDRFSAERTGGSVSTLTIQRTQQEDSAVYLCASSLVVGGTEAFFGQGTRLTVV.

J is TRBJ1-1 and V is TRBV18, with no clear D. The V gene lost 2 bases and the J gene lost 4 bases, with 14 bases spanning the gap. Germline V gene data show CDR1 as KGHSH and CDR2 as LQKENI. The CDR3 covers 15 residues. CDR3 sequence reads: CASSPRSSAGTEAFF. CDR3 DNA: TGTGCCAGCTCACCAAGAAGTAGCGCGGGCACTGAAGCTTTCTTT.

V gene TRBV7-9 combines with J gene TRBJ1-1; unclear D gene. V dropped 5 bases and J dropped 8 bases, with 15 bases sitting between them. From germline, CDR1 is SEHNR and CDR2 FQNEAQ (reference sequence). The CDR3 has 13 amino acids. The CDR3 nucleotides read TGTGCCAGCAGCGACTACCGAGCCGGCGAAGCTTTCTTT. This gives the protein CASSDYRAGEAFF.

This rearrangement joins TRBV30 to TRBJ1-5; TRBD1 is a possible D gene (5 bases). Deletions cut 2 bases from V and 7 bases from J, with 12 bases between. CDR3 size: 13 residues. Germline CDR1 is GTSNPN and CDR2 is SVGIG (reference sequence). CDR3 nucleotide sequence: TGTGCCTGGAGTATACAGGTTCTCCAGCCCCAGCATTTT. It encodes CAWSIQVLQPQHF.

V is TRBV5-1 and J is TRBJ1-1; D unclear. This CDR3 is built from 17 residues. CDR1 SGHRS and CDR2 YFSETQ come from the germline V gene. Trimming took off 5 bases at V and 1 base at J, with 21 bases between the two ends. The CDR3 nucleotides are TGCGCCAGCAGTAAACTAACAGTCATGGGGAGGAACACTGAAGCTTTCTTT. This translates into CASSKLTVMGRNTEAFF.

The chain links TRBV6-1 to TRBJ2-7; D is possibly TRBD1 or TRBD2 (6 bases each). CDR3 size: 16 residues. Germline V gives CDR1 MNHNS, CDR2 SASEGT. Deletions cut 2 bases from V and 1 base from J, with 15 bases between. This CDR3 is CASSEYTGAGSYEQYF. CDR3 in DNA: TGTGCCAGCAGTGAATATACGGGGGCAGGGTCCTACGAGCAGTACTTC.

V and J are TRBV19 and TRBJ1-2, with D uncertain. V was shortened by 5 bases and J by 2 bases, with 9 bases between the two germline ends. The CDR3 is 13 amino acids. CDR1 LNHDA and CDR2 SQIVND come from the germline V gene (reference sequence). CDR3 in amino acids: CASSSQYNYGYTF. Written as DNA, the CDR3 is TGTGCCAGTAGTTCTCAATACAACTATGGCTACACCTTC.

In its sample, this clone was seen once. This chain links TRBV5-1 with TRBJ2-3; no firm D call. V was cut by 0 bases and J by 5 bases, with 10 bases left in between. CDR1 is SGHRS and CDR2 is YFSETQ in the germline V gene. This CDR3 has 14 residues. DNA for the CDR3: TGCGCCAGCAGCTTGGCTGGGATCGGAGATACGCAGTATTTT. Translated, it gives CASSLAGIGDTQYF.

This clone appeared a few times. This chain connects TRBV7-2 to TRBJ1-6; tentative D call: TRBD1 (5 bases). CDR3 length: 15 amino acids. Trimming cost V 3 bases and J 13 bases, with 19 bases left between them. Germline CDR1 reads SGHTA; CDR2 reads FQGNSA. This CDR3 is CASSLWSRDYLPLHF. The DNA of the CDR3 is TGTGCCAGCAGCTTGTGGTCCCGGGACTACCTCCCCCTCCACTTT.

This chain links TRBV7-8 with TRBJ2-1, with D perhaps matching TRBD2 (6 bases). The germline V gene encodes CDR1 SGHVS and CDR2 FQNEAQ. The CDR3 loop spans 16 amino acids. The ends were cut back, 6 bases at V and 9 bases at J, with 24 bases in the middle. CDR3 protein: CASSPRAGGMGTEQFF. The CDR3 DNA reads TGTGCCAGCAGTCCCCGAGCGGGCGGGATGGGTACTGAGCAGTTCTTC.

This clone was detected a few times. The V call is TRBV5-4, the J call TRBJ1-2; no firm D call. The CDR3 is 12 amino acids. CDR1 and CDR2 from the germline V gene are SGHNT and YYREEE (reference sequence). Trimming took 1 base from V and 5 from J, leaving 6 bases between them. The CDR3 reads CASSLNNYGYTF. In DNA form, the CDR3 reads TGTGCCAGCAGCTTGAACAATTATGGCTACACCTTC.

This clone showed up many times. This chain's CDR3 is CASSMREGGNQPQHF. CDR3 nucleotide sequence: TGTGCCAGTAGTATGCGGGAGGGGGGCAATCAGCCCCAGCATTTT. This sequence joins TRBV19 and TRBJ1-5; D may be TRBD1 (6 bases). V lost 3 bases and J 2 bases, leaving 11 bases between the germline ends. Germline V gene data show CDR1 as LNHDA and CDR2 as SQIVND (reference sequence). The CDR3 is made up of 15 amino acids.

This chain connects TRBV6-6 to TRBJ1-2, with 7 bases identical to TRBD1. J gave up 6 bases and V 2 bases, and 3 bases lay outside the gene matches. The CDR3 length is 13 residues. CDR1 is MNHNY and CDR2 is SVGAGI in the germline V gene (reference sequence). The CDR3 nucleotides read TGTGCCAGCAGTTACGACAGGGAGAATGGCTACACCTTC. It codes for CASSYDRENGYTF.

The gene calls are TRBV30 and TRBJ2-3; maybe TRBD2 (6 bases). Trimming removed 6 bases from V and 4 bases from J, with 23 bases in between. Germline V gene sequence: CDR1 GTSNPN, CDR2 SVGIG (reference sequence). The CDR3 contains 16 residues. The DNA of the CDR3 is TGTGCCTGCTACCGGGACTTCCTTTCCCCCCCAGATACGCAGTATTTT. Its translation is CACYRDFLSPPDTQYF.